This paragraph reports one T cell receptor (beta chain). Its target is unknown. Everyone who gave samples was a healthy Caucasian. Germline lookup yields CDR1 SQVTM and CDR2 ANQGSEA. The CDR3 consists of 15 residues. The J segment lost 3 bases and the V segment lost 7 bases, leaving 15 bases of the junction unmatched. This sample is part of a study of identical twins. Study conclusions and caveats: Cord blood beta clonotypes that were abundant carried fewer insertions, and memory repertoires showed no such trend. Twins showed weaker excess sharing in their beta out-of-frame sequences.

A universal primer site was created by template switching, with the cDNA bearing unique molecular identifiers. TCRdb processed the 5' RACE reads anew with MiXCR; each CDR3 protein has one entry. The profile shows fewer than 650,000 distinct CDR3 sequences, over 8.5% of them singletons. This sample was also put to use in a study of yellow fever vaccine responses in identical twins.

The J gene is TRBJ2-7, the V gene TRBV29-1; 7 bases line up with TRBD1. Source material: PBMCs. This receptor was identified in a woman aged 18-30 years in good health. The CDR3 DNA is TGCAGCGCCACCCCCGCCGGGACAGAGCTCTACGAGCAGTACTTC. Translating it yields CSATPAGTELYEQYF.